These 30 T cell receptor beta chains originate from one sample sequenced in a study of shared clonotypes between healthy human individuals. The protocol was immunoSEQ multiplex PCR, while the TCRdb copy is restricted to in-frame clones and leaves out a portion. Of under 350,000 clones in the sample, 87% were seen once. The sequencing sample was made of memory CD8+ T cells sorted from blood. Subset noted: CD45RO+ cells pooled with CCR7-negative TemRA cells. Receptors were obtained from a man younger than 30 in good health.

The V and J genes are TRBV4-1 and TRBJ2-7, with 8 nucleotides matching TRBD2. The CDR3 loop spans 16 amino acids. V lost 1 base to trimming and J lost 3 bases; unmatched junction nucleotides: 8. CDR1 and CDR2 (germline): MGHRA, YSYEKL. CDR3 sequence: CASSQAPGLGLYEQYF. The CDR3 DNA is TGCGCCAGCAGCCAAGCCCCGGGACTAGGTCTCTACGAGCAGTACTTC.

This chain joins TRBV2 and TRBJ2-4, with a tentative D call TRBD2 (5 bases). The CDR3 has 11 residues. Germline V gene sequence: CDR1 SNHLY, CDR2 FYNNEI. V was clipped by 4 bases and J by 11 bases, with 9 bases between them. CDR3 sequence: CASSGGQFQYF. For the CDR3, the DNA is TGTGCCAGCAGTGGCGGGCAGTTTCAGTACTTC.

V gene TRBV5-4 combines with J gene TRBJ2-2, with 8 bases lining up with TRBD1. This CDR3 has 16 residues. V dropped 3 bases and J dropped 7; count of bases not matched to a gene: 11. Germline values: CDR1 SGHNT, CDR2 YYREEE (reference sequence). The CDR3 sequence: CASSYRGQGAGGELFF. As DNA, the CDR3 is TGTGCCAGCAGCTACCGAGGGCAGGGGGCGGGCGGGGAGCTGTTTTTT.

The rearrangement joins TRBV15 to TRBJ2-7; TRBD1 matches at 10 bases. The CDR3 length is 20 residues. J was trimmed by 5 bases and V by 0 bases; bases with no gene match: 19. Germline CDR1 is LNHNV and CDR2 is YYDKDF (reference sequence). CDR3 sequence (DNA): TGTGCCACCAGCAGAGATTGGGCGGAAGGGACAGGGGCCCGCGTAAACGAGCAGTACTTC. Translating it yields CATSRDWAEGTGARVNEQYF.

This clone was seen more than once but under ten times. This rearrangement joins TRBV15 to TRBJ2-5; 8 nucleotides agree with TRBD1. Unmatched junction bases numbered 12, after V lost 5 bases and J lost 7 bases. Germline loops: CDR1 LNHNV, CDR2 YYDKDF (reference sequence). This CDR3 has 15 amino acids. Written as DNA, the CDR3 is TGTGCCACCAGCGGGCCGGACAGGGAGGAAGGGACCCAGTACTTC. Amino acids: CATSGPDREEGTQYF. The whole variable domain, filled in from reference TRBV15 and TRBJ2-5, reads DAMVIQNPRYQVTQFGKPVTLSCSQTLNHNVMYWYQQKSSQAPKLLFHYYDKDFNNEADTPDNFQSRRPNTSFCFLDIRSPGLGDTAMYLCATSGPDREEGTQYFGPGTRLLVL.

J is TRBJ2-5 and V is TRBV9; the D is unclear. Germline V gives CDR1 SGDLS, CDR2 YYNGEE. The V end lost 0 bases, the J end lost 4 bases, and 10 bases lay between the germline ends. This CDR3 is built from 14 residues. The CDR3 is CASSVEPSLETQYF. DNA of the CDR3: TGTGCCAGCAGCGTAGAGCCTAGTTTAGAGACCCAGTACTTC.

The chain carries TRBV5-1 and TRBJ1-2; no clear D gene. V was clipped by 0 bases and J by 4 bases, with 13 bases between them. Germline V CDR1 and CDR2: SGHRS, YFSETQ. This CDR3 spans 15 amino acids. CDR3 in amino acids: CASSLEGQSLYGYTF. CDR3 DNA: TGCGCCAGCAGCTTGGAAGGGCAGTCCCTCTATGGCTACACCTTC.

This chain connects TRBV12-5 to TRBJ1-6; D gene uncertain. The V and J ends lost 9 bases and 0 bases respectively, with 21 bases between them. Germline V gene lookup returns CDR1 LGHNT and CDR2 FRNRAP. The CDR3 loop spans 18 amino acids. CDR3: CASRGWSALSSYNSPLHF. In nucleotides, the CDR3 is TGTGCTAGCCGCGGGTGGTCAGCGTTAAGCTCCTATAATTCACCCCTCCACTTT.

V and J are TRBV30 and TRBJ1-1; TRBD1 aligns across 9 bases. After removal of 2 bases from V and 3 bases from J, the junction contained 10 bases not matched to a gene. Germline lookup yields CDR1 GTSNPN and CDR2 SVGIG (reference sequence). The CDR3 is made up of 16 amino acids. The CDR3 DNA is TGTGCCTGGAGTTTCTACAGGGGGCTTGTAGACACTGAAGCTTTCTTT. Protein product: CAWSFYRGLVDTEAFF. The entire variable domain, with the rest obtained from reference TRBV30 and TRBJ1-1, is as follows: SQTIHQWPATLVQPVGSPLSLECTVEGTSNPNLYWYRQAAGRGLQLLFYSVGIGQISSEVPQNLSASRPQDRQFILSSKKLLLSDSGFYLCAWSFYRGLVDTEAFFGQGTRLTVV.

This rearrangement joins TRBV9 to TRBJ2-5; 11 nucleotides match TRBD2. V gave up 0 bases and J gave up 1 base; unmatched junction bases: 11. Germline CDR1 is SGDLS and CDR2 is YYNGEE. The CDR3 contains 19 residues. This CDR3 reads CASSVDGLAGGGFQETQYF. CDR3 DNA: TGTGCCAGCAGCGTAGATGGGCTAGCGGGAGGAGGGTTCCAAGAGACCCAGTACTTC. Drawing the rest from reference TRBV9 and TRBJ2-5, the complete variable domain is DSGVTQTPKHLITATGQRVTLRCSPRSGDLSVYWYQQSLDQGLQFLIQYYNGEERAKGNILERFSAQQFPDLHSELNLSSLELGDSALYFCASSVDGLAGGGFQETQYFGPGTRLLVL.

The gene calls are TRBV6-6 and TRBJ2-7; D perhaps matches TRBD1 (6 bases). The germline V gene has CDR1 MNHNY and CDR2 SVGAGI (reference sequence). With 2 bases removed from V and 3 bases from J, the gap between germline ends came to 8 bases. This CDR3 is built from 13 residues. The CDR3 DNA sequence: TGTGCCAGCAGTTACGGCAGGGGCTACGAGCAGTACTTC. Translation: CASSYGRGYEQYF.

This chain links TRBV7-2 with TRBJ2-3, with D possibly being TRBD1 or TRBD2 (5 bases each). The ends were cut back, 5 bases at V and 0 bases at J, with 15 bases in the middle. The CDR3 runs 16 residues. Germline CDR1 and CDR2: SGHTA and FQGNSA. The CDR3 bases are TGTGCCAGCAGCATCGGGACCCTCCCAAGCACAGATACGCAGTATTTT. The encoded protein is CASSIGTLPSTDTQYF.

V is TRBV6-4 and J is TRBJ1-5; D gene ambiguous. Germline-derived CDR1 and CDR2 are MRHNA and SNTAGT. This CDR3 spans 16 amino acids. Trimming pared 4 bases from V and 1 base from J, leaving 14 bases between. The CDR3 DNA sequence: TGTGCCAGCAGTGGGGCCGGGCCGTCCAGCAATCAGCCCCAGCATTTT. Protein: CASSGAGPSSNQPQHF.

The chain links TRBV10-1 to TRBJ2-2; D unclear. Germline CDR1 WNHNN, CDR2 SYGVQD (reference sequence). Trimming removed 2 bases at V and 3 bases at J, with 13 bases between. CDR3 length: 16 amino acids. CDR3 DNA: TGCGCCAGCAGTGAGCTCCAGGTTCTGGACACCGGGGAGCTGTTTTTT. Protein: CASSELQVLDTGELFF.

The chain uses TRBV5-1 and TRBJ2-7, with D tentatively TRBD1 (8 bases). The CDR3 is made up of 17 amino acids. The V end lost 0 bases, the J end lost 6 bases, and 22 bases lay between the germline ends. CDR1 and CDR2 from the germline V gene are SGHRS and YFSETQ. CDR3 residues: CASSLGTGRDSRIEQYF. DNA for the CDR3: TGCGCCAGCAGCTTGGGGACAGGGAGGGACTCAAGGATCGAGCAGTACTTC.

This chain joins TRBV7-2 and TRBJ1-2; D uncertain. The CDR3 consists of 12 residues. Germline CDR1 SGHTA, CDR2 FQGNSA. Deletions cut 4 bases from V and 6 bases from J, with 9 bases between. This chain's CDR3 is CASSSHWDGYTF. The CDR3 DNA reads as TGTGCCAGCAGCTCTCACTGGGATGGCTACACCTTC.

V and J are TRBV7-3 and TRBJ2-3; 12 bases are a match to TRBD2. V was pared by 5 bases and J by 2 bases, with 8 bases of the junction left unmatched. Germline V gene lookup returns CDR1 SGHTA and CDR2 FQGTGA. The CDR3 sequence is 17 residues long. CDR3 nucleotide sequence: TGTGCCAGCAGCCCACGACTAGCGGGGGCCACCACAGATACGCAGTATTTT. It translates to CASSPRLAGATTDTQYF. Full variable domain (missing parts from reference TRBV7-3 and TRBJ2-3): GAGVSQTPSNKVTEKGKYVELRCDPISGHTALYWYRQSLGQGPEFLIYFQGTGAADDSGLPNDRFFAVRPEGSVSTLKIQRTERGDSAVYLCASSPRLAGATTDTQYFGPGTRLTVL.

The chain recombines TRBV10-3 with TRBJ2-5; TRBD1 agrees at 9 bases. Losses at the gene ends were 4 bases for V and 3 bases for J; bases not matched to a gene: 6. Per the germline V gene, CDR1 is ENHRY and CDR2 is SYGVKD. CDR3 length: 15 residues. For the CDR3, the DNA is TGTGCCATCAGTGTCTACGGGACAGGGAAAGAGACCCAGTACTTC. Its protein product is CAISVYGTGKETQYF.

The chain has TRBV6-5 and TRBJ2-1; D remains unclear. The germline V gene encodes CDR1 MNHEY and CDR2 SVGAGI. The V gene lost 8 bases and the J gene lost 0 bases, with 11 bases spanning the gap. This CDR3 region has 14 residues. CDR3 region: CASQSIGSYNEQFF. The CDR3 DNA sequence: TGTGCCAGCCAGTCTATCGGCTCCTACAATGAGCAGTTCTTC.

V gene TRBV4-2 combines with J gene TRBJ2-1; D is unclear. CDR1 and CDR2 (germline): LGHNA, YNFKEQ. V shed 4 bases and J shed 2 bases, with 9 bases lying between them. This CDR3 is 14 amino acids long. This chain's CDR3 is CASSPQVPYNEQFF. CDR3 DNA sequence: TGTGCCAGCAGCCCCCAGGTCCCCTACAATGAGCAGTTCTTC.

This clone has just one count. This chain links TRBV27 with TRBJ2-7, with D possibly being TRBD1 (6 bases). CDR1 and CDR2 from the germline V gene are MNHEY and SMNVEV (reference sequence). This CDR3 comprises 12 residues. The V gene lost 3 bases and the J gene lost 6 bases, with 9 bases spanning the gap. In DNA form, the CDR3 reads TGTGCCAGCAGTTTTCCACAGGGCGAGCAGTACTTC. Amino acid sequence: CASSFPQGEQYF.

The V and J genes are TRBV7-9 and TRBJ1-4; D gene unclear. The CDR3 runs to 15 residues. Trimming removed 1 base from V and 6 bases from J, with 12 bases in between. From germline, CDR1 is SEHNR and CDR2 FQNEAQ (reference sequence). In DNA, the CDR3 is TGTGCCAGCAGCTTAGGACGTGACACCTATGAAAAACTGTTTTTT. It translates to CASSLGRDTYEKLFF.

The J gene is TRBJ2-1, the V gene TRBV27; D remains unclear. The CDR3 is 13 residues long. V was clipped by 3 bases and J by 5 bases, with 8 bases between them. The germline V gene has CDR1 MNHEY and CDR2 SMNVEV (reference sequence). CDR3 protein: CASSFMRDNEQFF. As DNA, the CDR3 is TGTGCCAGCAGTTTCATGCGTGACAATGAGCAGTTCTTC.

Points on this clone: Other DNA sequences from this sample encode an identical CDR3 as well. This chain connects TRBV4-1 to TRBJ2-5, with D perhaps TRBD1 (5 bases). The CDR3 is 14 amino acids. The V and J ends lost 4 bases and 0 bases respectively, with 9 bases between them. The germline CDR1 and CDR2 sequences are MGHRA and YSYEKL. The CDR3 spells CASSPGQYQETQYF. For the CDR3, the DNA is TGCGCCAGCAGCCCCGGACAATACCAAGAGACCCAGTACTTC.

J is TRBJ2-1 and V is TRBV6-4; either TRBD1 or TRBD2 may supply D (6 bases each). V was trimmed by 3 bases and J by 2 bases, leaving 11 bases between them. Germline V gives CDR1 MRHNA, CDR2 SNTAGT. The CDR3 has 15 residues. CDR3 in amino acids: CASSEGRGAYNEQFF. Here the CDR3 DNA reads TGTGCCAGCAGTGAGGGAAGGGGGGCCTACAATGAGCAGTTCTTC.

The rearrangement links TRBV7-8 to TRBJ1-5; D perhaps matches TRBD1 (6 bases). This CDR3 has 15 residues. The ends were cut back, 5 bases at V and 2 bases at J, with 13 bases in the middle. Germline V gives CDR1 SGHVS, CDR2 FQNEAQ. This chain's CDR3 is CASSLYRVGNQPQHF. CDR3 coding DNA: TGTGCCAGCAGCCTATACAGGGTTGGCAATCAGCCCCAGCATTTT.

The V call is TRBV19, the J call TRBJ2-2; no firm D call. Looked up from germline, CDR1 is LNHDA and CDR2 is SQIVND (reference sequence). This CDR3 is built from 17 residues. V was shortened by 3 bases and J by 9 bases, with 23 bases between the two germline ends. CDR3 region: CASSISDASTLSRELFF. CDR3 DNA sequence: TGTGCCAGTAGTATCTCAGACGCTAGTACCCTCAGCCGGGAGCTGTTTTTT.

The chain uses TRBV9 and TRBJ2-4; D is ambiguous. Trimming shortened V by 0 bases and J by 0 bases, and 7 bases separated the two germline ends. The CDR3 totals 15 residues. In germline, CDR1 is SGDLS, CDR2 YYNGEE. The CDR3 DNA sequence: TGTGCCAGCAGCGTAGGGGTTCTAGCCAAAAACATTCAGTACTTC. Translating it yields CASSVGVLAKNIQYF. Combining the CDR3 with reference TRBV9 and TRBJ2-4 gives the whole variable domain DSGVTQTPKHLITATGQRVTLRCSPRSGDLSVYWYQQSLDQGLQFLIQYYNGEERAKGNILERFSAQQFPDLHSELNLSSLELGDSALYFCASSVGVLAKNIQYFGAGTRLSVL.

The rearrangement uses TRBV7-9 and TRBJ2-1, with D possibly being TRBD1 (5 bases). The CDR3 sequence is 14 residues long. The V gene's germline CDR1 is SEHNR and CDR2 FQNEAQ (reference sequence). The V end lost 5 bases, the J end lost 8 bases, and 16 bases lay between the germline ends. This CDR3 reads CASSPPGRVDEQFF. CDR3 sequence (DNA): TGTGCCAGCAGCCCCCCCGGCAGGGTCGATGAGCAGTTCTTC.

The gene calls are TRBV5-8 and TRBJ2-2, with D uncertain. The germline CDR1 and CDR2 sequences are SGHTS and YDEGEE. This CDR3 region has 14 residues. Trimming left V 1 base short and J 2 bases short, with 6 bases between. CDR3 nucleotides: TGTGCCAGCAGCTTGTCCTTAAACACCGGGGAGCTGTTTTTT. Amino acid sequence: CASSLSLNTGELFF.